This T cell receptor (beta chain) was obtained from a study of CD8+ T cells in alopecia areata. About the research overall: Treated patients were given oral tofacitinib, which was dosed at 5 to 10 mg twice daily.

The CDR3 length is 15 residues. V was clipped by 1 base and J by 4 bases; unmatched bases: 4. The germline V gene encodes CDR1 SGDLS and CDR2 YYNGEE. Concerning this clone itself: Its specificity is not known.

Reverse transcribed after extraction, RNA yielded cDNA as the sequencing template. The table came from immunoSEQ multiplex PCR; TCRdb's copy has only in-frame clones and leaves some out. The table shows 200,000 to 250,000 clones, with roughly two thirds occurring only once. Overall study results and limits: The study also sequences resident alphabeta T cells of normal skin in scalp samples.

The receptor comes from a human donor with alopecia areata. The source material was CD4+ T cells sorted from blood, sampled at week 0. The chain joins TRBV9 to TRBJ1-4, with 7 bases identical to TRBD1. The CDR3 coding sequence is TGTGCCAGCAGCGTAATGGGGACAGTTAATGAAAAACTGTTTTTT. Residues: CASSVMGTVNEKLFF.